The 14 T cell receptor beta chains in this list originate from one sample, sequenced in a study of breast tumors, draining lymph nodes, adjacent tissues. TCRdb re-derived calls from the multiplex PCR reads in MiXCR, one entry per CDR3 protein. The sample has 80,000 to 130,000 distinct CDR3 sequences; over 20% are singletons. Breast cancer patients provided tissue from their axillary draining lymph nodes. Sequenced input: axillary lymph node tissue. The receptors originated from a female donor with breast cancer. Some clones in this sample may be carry-over from other donors' samples.

Only a few counts were recorded for this clonotype. Being one base from a much bigger clone, this may be a read error. The chain recombines TRBV2 with TRBJ2-5, with D possibly being TRBD2 (6 bases). The CDR3 runs 11 residues. Germline CDR1 SNHLY, CDR2 FYNNEI. Here the CDR3 DNA reads TGTGCCAGCGCCGCGGGGTTTACCCGGTACTTC. It specifies CASAAGFTRYF.

This clonotype was seen many times. The CDR3 loop reads CASRGTGGGQPQHF. The DNA for the CDR3 is TGTGCCAGCAGGGGGACAGGGGGCGGTCAGCCCCAGCATTTT. The V call is TRBV6-1, the J call TRBJ1-5, with 12 nucleotides matching TRBD1. The V gene end was trimmed by 6 bases and the J gene end by 6 bases; junction bases not matched to a gene: 3. Germline loops: CDR1 MNHNS, CDR2 SASEGT. This CDR3 spans 14 amino acids.

This clonotype was counted ten times or more. DNA of the CDR3: TGTGCCAGCAGGAGCGGGAGTATGTCAGATACGCAGTATTTT. This sequence encodes CASRSGSMSDTQYF. This chain connects TRBV2 to TRBJ2-3, with 8 bases aligning to TRBD2. Germline values: CDR1 SNHLY, CDR2 FYNNEI. This CDR3 spans 14 amino acids. V trimming: 6 bases; J trimming: 4 bases; junction bases outside the gene matches: 6.

This clonotype was counted a few times. This chain uses TRBV20-1 with TRBJ1-1, with TRBD1 as a possible D gene (6 bases). Trimming removed 3 bases from V and 10 bases from J, with 18 bases in between. The CDR3 runs to 13 residues. CDR1 is DFQATT, CDR2 SNEGSKA, per germline (reference sequence). The CDR3 is CSASGVVQGPAFF. In DNA form, the CDR3 reads TGCAGTGCTAGTGGGGTGGTACAGGGACCAGCTTTCTTT.

This clonotype has at least ten counts. This sequence joins TRBV14 and TRBJ2-7; 8 nucleotides agree with TRBD1. The germline CDR1 and CDR2 sequences are SGHDN and FVKESK. This CDR3 has 15 amino acids. V lost 5 bases, J lost 3 bases, and 9 bases stayed unmatched. CDR3 in amino acids: CASSSQGANIYEQYF. DNA of the CDR3: TGTGCCAGCAGCTCCCAGGGGGCCAACATCTACGAGCAGTACTTC.

Ten or more counts support this clonotype. The gene calls are TRBV20-1 and TRBJ2-7, with D perhaps matching TRBD1 (5 bases). The V end lost 2 bases, the J end lost 0 bases, and 11 bases lay between the germline ends. The CDR3 loop spans 14 amino acids. The germline gives CDR1 DFQATT, CDR2 SNEGSKA (reference sequence). The CDR3 sequence is CSARQSDNSYEQYF. The CDR3 nucleotides read TGCAGTGCTAGACAGTCGGACAACTCCTACGAGCAGTACTTC.

V and J are TRBV28 and TRBJ2-7, with D possibly TRBD2 on 5 matching bases. The end of the DNA fits TRBJ2-4 better, so the J call may be wrong. This CDR3 contains 15 residues. The germline gives CDR1 MDHEN, CDR2 SYDVKM. The CDR3 DNA reads TGTGCCAGCAGTTTCGGGAATAGGGCCAAAAACATTCAGTACTTC. Translated: CASSFGNRAKNIQYF.

This clonotype has ten or more counts. This rearrangement joins TRBV3-1 to TRBJ1-2; 9 bases agree with TRBD1. Germline CDR1 and CDR2: LGHDT and YNNKEL (reference sequence). The CDR3 has 14 amino acids. V shed 4 bases, J shed 7 bases, and the junction held 7 bases outside the gene matches. The CDR3: CASSRGTGGLGYTF. The CDR3 DNA reads TGTGCCAGCAGCCGAGGTACAGGGGGCCTTGGCTACACCTTC.

This clonotype was recorded at least ten times. The germline gene is not matched at one end of the junction; a read error may be the cause. The chain has TRBV19 and TRBJ2-1, with 10 bases aligning to TRBD1. Looked up from germline, CDR1 is LNHDA and CDR2 is SQIVND (reference sequence). The CDR3 extends over 13 amino acids. Here the CDR3 DNA reads TGTGCCAGTAGTCCGTACCGGGACAGGGGATCAATCTTC. This translates into CASSPYRDRGSIF.

As regards this clonotype: At one end the junction does not follow the germline gene, possibly because of a read error. The chain carries TRBV4-1 and TRBJ1-2; 8 bases match TRBD1. The CDR3 runs 15 residues. Germline V gene data show CDR1 as MGHRA and CDR2 as YSYEKL. The CDR3 DNA reads as TGCGCCAGCAGCCAAGAAGGACAGGGAGAATACGGCTGCACCTTC. Its translation: CASSQEGQGEYGCTF.

The rearrangement joins TRBV14 to TRBJ2-3; D remains ambiguous. The CDR3 is 13 amino acids. Between the trimmed V and J ends, which lost 0 bases and 14 bases, there was a span of 15 bases. CDR1 SGHDN and CDR2 FVKESK come from the germline V gene. DNA of the CDR3: TGTGCCAGCAGCCAAGATCCAGCGTCATTTCCGTATTTT. Translation gives CASSQDPASFPYF. Together with reference TRBV14 and TRBJ2-3, the CDR3 gives the full variable domain: EAGVTQFPSHSVIEKGQTVTLRCDPISGHDNLYWYRRVMGKEIKFLLHFVKESKQDESGMPNNRFLAERTGGTYSTLKVQPAELEDSGVYFCASSQDPASFPYFGPGTRLTVL.

In its sample, this clonotype was seen a few times. The rearrangement joins TRBV11-2 to TRBJ2-1, with D uncertain. Deletions cut 0 bases from V and 2 bases from J, with 11 bases between. The V gene's germline CDR1 is SGHAT and CDR2 FQNNGV. The CDR3 loop spans 16 amino acids. The CDR3 nucleotides are TGTGCCAGCAGCTTAGAGGCAGGATTTGCCTACAATGAGCAGTTCTTC. Its translation: CASSLEAGFAYNEQFF. The full variable domain, rest sourced from reference TRBV11-2 and TRBJ2-1, is EAGVAQSPRYKIIEKRQSVAFWCNPISGHATLYWYQQILGQGPKLLIQFQNNGVVDDSQLPKDRFSAERLKGVDSTLKIQPAKLEDSAVYLCASSLEAGFAYNEQFFGPGTRLTVL.

In this sample, this clonotype turned up many times. CDR3 loop: CASSVSVGVSLEQFF. The CDR3 DNA is TGTGCCAGCAGCGTAAGTGTGGGAGTATCCCTGGAGCAGTTCTTC. J is TRBJ2-1 and V is TRBV9, with D possibly being TRBD2 (5 bases). With 1 base removed from V and 10 bases from J, the gap between germline ends came to 18 bases. The CDR3 length is 15 residues. Germline assignment: CDR1 SGDLS and CDR2 YYNGEE.

The rearrangement links TRBV30 to TRBJ2-3; D possibly corresponds to TRBD2 (5 bases). Germline V lookup: CDR1 GTSNPN, CDR2 SVGIG (reference sequence). The CDR3 is 13 amino acids. With 4 bases removed from V and 4 bases from J, the gap between germline ends came to 12 bases. The CDR3 here is CAWKRNGADTQYF. In DNA form, the CDR3 reads TGTGCCTGGAAGCGGAACGGGGCAGATACGCAGTATTTT.